One sample yielded the 13 T cell receptor beta chains listed below, sequenced in a study of CD8 T cells in Susac syndrome. Reverse transcription of roughly 0.45 to 1 ug RNA was carried out with random hexamers. One entry per CDR3 protein, called by TCRdb with MiXCR from the immunoSEQ multiplex PCR reads. The table lists roughly 300,000 distinct CDR3 sequences, roughly 84% of them singletons. Sequenced: CD8+ T cells from PBMCs. All receptors come from a human donor with multiple sclerosis.

The genes are TRBV12-3 or TRBV12-4 and TRBJ1-5; 8 nucleotides match TRBD1. V lost 6 bases to trimming and J lost 4 bases; unmatched junction nucleotides: 2. The CDR3 sequence is 13 residues long. The CDR3, as DNA: TGTGCCAGCAGGACAGGGGCAAATCAGCCCCAGCATTTT. Encoded protein: CASRTGANQPQHF.

This chain connects TRBV11-2 to TRBJ1-6, with 7 bases identical to TRBD1. CDR3 length: 15 amino acids. V lost 1 base to trimming and J lost 6 bases; unmatched junction nucleotides: 3. Germline assignment: CDR1 SGHAT and CDR2 FQNNGV. CDR3 bases: TGTGCCAGCAGCTTAGGGACAGGTTTTAATTCACCCCTCCACTTT. It encodes CASSLGTGFNSPLHF.

The chain uses TRBV2 and TRBJ2-1, with unresolved D. The CDR3 runs to 12 residues. The germline V gene has CDR1 SNHLY and CDR2 FYNNEI. V lost 6 bases and J 6 bases, leaving 9 bases between the germline ends. The CDR3 nucleotides read TGTGCCAGCAGAAGCAGGTTCAATGAGCAGTTCTTC. Protein: CASRSRFNEQFF.

This chain uses TRBV10-1 with TRBJ2-1, with D unresolved. Between the trimmed V and J ends, which lost 1 base and 5 bases, there was a span of 9 bases. From germline, CDR1 is WNHNN and CDR2 SYGVQD (reference sequence). This CDR3 comprises 14 residues. The CDR3 loop is CASSEWETNNEQFF. The DNA for the CDR3 is TGCGCCAGCAGTGAGTGGGAAACCAACAATGAGCAGTTCTTC.

The rearrangement links TRBV9 to TRBJ2-7, with 9 bases lining up with TRBD1. CDR1 is SGDLS, CDR2 YYNGEE, per germline. The CDR3 is 16 amino acids. The V and J ends lost 0 bases and 4 bases, in that order; junction bases with no gene match: 8. The CDR3 spells CASSVGGTGLLYEQYF. The CDR3 DNA reads TGTGCCAGCAGCGTAGGTGGGACAGGGCTCCTTTACGAGCAGTACTTC.

CDR3 sequence reads: CASSLDGREDTYEQYF. The CDR3 nucleotides are TGTGCCAGCAGCTTAGATGGGCGGGAGGACACTTACGAGCAGTACTTC. The rearrangement links TRBV7-2 to TRBJ2-7; 8 bases are a match to TRBD2. V trimming: 1 base; J trimming: 4 bases; junction bases outside the gene matches: 9. The CDR3 runs to 16 residues. CDR1 and CDR2 from the germline V gene are SGHTA and FQGNSA. Full variable domain (missing parts from reference TRBV7-2 and TRBJ2-7): GAGVSQSPSNKVTEKGKDVELRCDPISGHTALYWYRQSLGQGLEFLIYFQGNSAPDKSGLPSDRFSAERTGGSVSTLTIQRTQQEDSAVYLCASSLDGREDTYEQYFGPGTRLTVT.

This clonotype was counted between two and nine times. The genes are TRBV28 and TRBJ2-1; D possibly matches TRBD1 or TRBD2 (5 bases each). In germline, CDR1 is MDHEN, CDR2 SYDVKM. V was shortened by 2 bases and J by 6 bases, with 8 bases between the two germline ends. The CDR3 consists of 13 residues. CDR3 in DNA: TGTGCCAGCAGTTTACGTGGGGGCAATGAGCAGTTCTTC. It translates to CASSLRGGNEQFF.

The CDR3 nucleotides are TGTGCCAGCAGCACAAACGAGAAGACAGGCGATGGCTACACCTTC. The encoded protein is CASSTNEKTGDGYTF. The rearrangement links TRBV21-1 to TRBJ1-2; TRBD1 is taken as the D call from the table, unchecked against the DNA. TRBV21-1 is a known pseudogene. The CDR3 loop spans 15 amino acids.

This chain joins TRBV2 and TRBJ2-1; 10 nucleotides agree with TRBD1. The V and J ends lost 5 bases and 7 bases, in that order; junction bases with no gene match: 11. The CDR3 loop spans 16 amino acids. Looked up from germline, CDR1 is SNHLY and CDR2 is FYNNEI. The CDR3 here is CASSTSRDRGRNEQFF. In nucleotides, the CDR3 is TGTGCCAGCAGTACCTCCCGGGACAGGGGAAGGAATGAGCAGTTCTTC.

The rearrangement uses TRBV9 and TRBJ2-1, with 7 positions matching TRBD2. J was trimmed by 7 bases and V by 2 bases; bases with no gene match: 9. The CDR3 covers 15 residues. Germline values: CDR1 SGDLS, CDR2 YYNGEE. The CDR3: CASSVEGGPRNEQFF. The CDR3 region has the DNA TGTGCCAGCAGCGTTGAGGGAGGGCCAAGGAATGAGCAGTTCTTC.

This clonotype occurred once. The CDR3 loop reads CASRRLAGGTDTQYF. The CDR3 DNA sequence: TGTGCCAGCAGGAGATTAGCGGGAGGCACAGATACGCAGTATTTT. V and J are TRBV2 and TRBJ2-3, with 9 bases fitting TRBD2. Germline V CDR1 and CDR2: SNHLY, FYNNEI. With 6 bases clipped from V and 1 base from J, the junction kept 5 bases outside the gene matches. The CDR3 is 15 amino acids. The whole variable domain, filled in from reference TRBV2 and TRBJ2-3, reads EPEVTQTPSHQVTQMGQEVILRCVPISNHLYFYWYRQILGQKVEFLVSFYNNEISEKSEIFDDQFSVERPDGSNFTLKIRSTKLEDSAMYFCASRRLAGGTDTQYFGPGTRLTVL.

There are a few counts of this clonotype. The V call is TRBV27, the J call TRBJ2-3, with D possibly TRBD2 on 5 matching bases. The CDR3 runs 13 residues. V was shortened by 5 bases and J by 1 base, with 7 bases between the two germline ends. Germline CDR1 reads MNHEY; CDR2 reads SMNVEV (reference sequence). CDR3 nucleotides: TGTGCCAGCAGTCGAGCGGGCACAGATACGCAGTATTTT. The encoded protein is CASSRAGTDTQYF.

The genes are TRBV5-1 and TRBJ1-3, with 8 bases aligning to TRBD1. The CDR3 is 20 amino acids. The trim removed 4 bases at V and 0 bases at J, leaving 18 bases unmatched. Germline CDR1 is SGHRS and CDR2 is YFSETQ. CDR3 sequence reads: CASSRRPGQENFSSGNTIYF. The CDR3 DNA reads TGCGCCAGCAGCAGACGACCGGGACAGGAAAACTTTTCCTCTGGAAACACCATATATTTT.